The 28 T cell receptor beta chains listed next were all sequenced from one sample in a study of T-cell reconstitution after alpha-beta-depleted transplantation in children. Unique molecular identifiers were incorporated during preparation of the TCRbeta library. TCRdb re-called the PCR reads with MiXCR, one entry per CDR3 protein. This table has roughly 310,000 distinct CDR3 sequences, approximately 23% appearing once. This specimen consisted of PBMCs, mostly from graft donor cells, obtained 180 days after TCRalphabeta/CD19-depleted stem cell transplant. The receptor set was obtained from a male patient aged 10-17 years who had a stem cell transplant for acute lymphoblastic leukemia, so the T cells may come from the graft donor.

Here the CDR3 DNA reads TGTGCCAGCAGTTTATGGACAGGAGATGAGCAGTTCTTC. Amino acids: CASSLWTGDEQFF. The chain links TRBV27 to TRBJ2-1; 7 bases fit TRBD1. Germline CDR1 and CDR2: MNHEY and SMNVEV (reference sequence). This CDR3 spans 13 amino acids. Trimming cost V 1 base and J 8 bases; bases outside gene matches: 2.

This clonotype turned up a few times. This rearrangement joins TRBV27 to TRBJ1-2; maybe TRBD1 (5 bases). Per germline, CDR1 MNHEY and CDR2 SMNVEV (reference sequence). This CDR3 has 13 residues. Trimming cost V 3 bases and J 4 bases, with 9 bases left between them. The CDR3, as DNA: TGTGCCAGCAGTTTTGGGGCTACCTATGGCTACACCTTC. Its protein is CASSFGATYGYTF.

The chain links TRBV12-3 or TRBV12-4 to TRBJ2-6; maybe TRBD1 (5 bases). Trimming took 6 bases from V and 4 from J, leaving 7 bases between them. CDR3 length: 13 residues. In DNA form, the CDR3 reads TGTGCCAGCAGGGGGCCCGGGGCCAACGTCCTGACTTTC. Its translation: CASRGPGANVLTF.

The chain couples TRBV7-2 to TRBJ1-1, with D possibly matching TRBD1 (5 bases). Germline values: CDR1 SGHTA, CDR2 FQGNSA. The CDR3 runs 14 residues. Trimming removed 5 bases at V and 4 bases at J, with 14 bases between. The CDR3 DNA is TGTGCCAGCAGCCCTTTCTCCGGGGGCACTGAAGCTTTCTTT. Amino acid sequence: CASSPFSGGTEAFF.

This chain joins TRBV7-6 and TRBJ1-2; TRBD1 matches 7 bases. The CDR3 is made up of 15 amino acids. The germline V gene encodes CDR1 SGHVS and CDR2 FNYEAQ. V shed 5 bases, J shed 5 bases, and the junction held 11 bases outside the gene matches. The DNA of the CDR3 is TGTGCCAGCAGCCTAGGAGGGGACAGTTCATATGGCTACACCTTC. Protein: CASSLGGDSSYGYTF.

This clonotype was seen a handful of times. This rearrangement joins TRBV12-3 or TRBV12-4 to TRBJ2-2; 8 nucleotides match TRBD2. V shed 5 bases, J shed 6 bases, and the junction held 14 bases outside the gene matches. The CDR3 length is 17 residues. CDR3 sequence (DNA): TGTGCCAGCAGTAAGCGGGAGACGGTCGGGTATGCCGGGGAGCTGTTTTTT. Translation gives CASSKRETVGYAGELFF.

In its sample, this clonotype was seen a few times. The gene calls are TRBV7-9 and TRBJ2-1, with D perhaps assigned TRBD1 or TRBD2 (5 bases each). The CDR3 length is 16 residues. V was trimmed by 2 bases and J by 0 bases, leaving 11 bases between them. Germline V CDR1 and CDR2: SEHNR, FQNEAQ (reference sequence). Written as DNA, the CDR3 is TGTGCCAGCAGCTTATTGGGGGAAATCTCCTACAATGAGCAGTTCTTC. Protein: CASSLLGEISYNEQFF. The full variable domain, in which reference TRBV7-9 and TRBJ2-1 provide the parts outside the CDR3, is DTGVSQNPRHKITKRGQNVTFRCDPISEHNRLYWYRQTLGQGPEFLTYFQNEAQLEKSRLLSDRFSAERPKGSFSTLEIQRTEQGDSAMYLCASSLLGEISYNEQFFGPGTRLTVL.

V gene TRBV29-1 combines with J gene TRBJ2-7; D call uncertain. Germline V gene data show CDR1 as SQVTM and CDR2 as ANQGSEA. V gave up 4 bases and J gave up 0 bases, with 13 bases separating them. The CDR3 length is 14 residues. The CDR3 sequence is CSVAHTGSSYEQYF. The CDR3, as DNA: TGCAGCGTTGCCCATACGGGCTCCTCCTACGAGCAGTACTTC.

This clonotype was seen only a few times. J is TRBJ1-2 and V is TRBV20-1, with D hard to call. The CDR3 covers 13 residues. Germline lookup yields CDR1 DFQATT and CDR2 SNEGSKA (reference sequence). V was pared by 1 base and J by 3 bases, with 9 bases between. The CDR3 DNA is TGCAGTGCTAGAGTTCTGGGTGACTATGGCTACACCTTC. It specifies CSARVLGDYGYTF.

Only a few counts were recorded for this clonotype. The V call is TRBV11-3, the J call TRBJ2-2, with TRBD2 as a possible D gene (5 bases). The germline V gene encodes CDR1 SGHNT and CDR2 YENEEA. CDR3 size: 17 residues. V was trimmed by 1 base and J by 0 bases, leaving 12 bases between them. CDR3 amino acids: CASSLAGTRPNTGELFF. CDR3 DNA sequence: TGTGCCAGCAGCTTAGCGGGAACTCGGCCGAACACCGGGGAGCTGTTTTTT.

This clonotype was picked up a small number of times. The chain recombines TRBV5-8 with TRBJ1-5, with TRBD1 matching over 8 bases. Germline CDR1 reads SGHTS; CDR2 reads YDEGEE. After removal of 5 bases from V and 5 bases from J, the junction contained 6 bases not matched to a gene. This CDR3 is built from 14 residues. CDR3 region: CASRWTGRYQPQHF. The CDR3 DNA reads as TGTGCCAGCAGATGGACAGGGCGATATCAGCCCCAGCATTTT. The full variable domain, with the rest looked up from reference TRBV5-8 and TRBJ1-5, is EAGVTQSPTHLIKTRGQQATLRCSPISGHTSVYWYQQALGLGLQFLLWYDEGEERNRGNFPPRFSGRQFPNYSSELNVNALELEDSALYLCASRWTGRYQPQHFGDGTRLSIL.

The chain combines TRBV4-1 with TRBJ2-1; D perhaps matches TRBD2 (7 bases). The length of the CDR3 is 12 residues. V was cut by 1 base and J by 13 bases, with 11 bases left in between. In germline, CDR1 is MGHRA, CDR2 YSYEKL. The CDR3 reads CASSQAGEGQFF. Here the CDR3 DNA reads TGCGCCAGCAGCCAAGCAGGGGAGGGACAGTTCTTC.

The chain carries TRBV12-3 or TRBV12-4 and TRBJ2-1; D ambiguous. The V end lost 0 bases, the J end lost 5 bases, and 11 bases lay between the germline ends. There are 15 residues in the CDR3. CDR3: CASSLAATANNEQFF. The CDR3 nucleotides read TGTGCCAGCAGTTTAGCGGCAACAGCCAACAATGAGCAGTTCTTC.

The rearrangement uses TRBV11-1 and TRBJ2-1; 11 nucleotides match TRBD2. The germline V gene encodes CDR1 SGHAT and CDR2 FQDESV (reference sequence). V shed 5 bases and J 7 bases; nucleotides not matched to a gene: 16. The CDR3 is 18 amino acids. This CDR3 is CASSRGGRLAGLVNEQFF. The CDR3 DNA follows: TGTGCCAGCAGCAGGGGGGGTCGACTAGCGGGATTAGTAAATGAGCAGTTCTTC.

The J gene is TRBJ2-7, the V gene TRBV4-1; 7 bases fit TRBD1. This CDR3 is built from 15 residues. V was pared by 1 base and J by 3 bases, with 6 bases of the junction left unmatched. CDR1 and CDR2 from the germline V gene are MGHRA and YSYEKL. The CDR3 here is CASSQVGGPSYEQYF. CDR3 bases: TGCGCCAGCAGCCAAGTAGGGGGCCCCAGCTACGAGCAGTACTTC.

CDR3 DNA: TGCGCCAGCATGGTGACAGGAGTTTGGGAGACCCAGTACTTC. Its translation: CASMVTGVWETQYF. The chain uses TRBV5-1 and TRBJ2-5, with a tentative D call TRBD1 (6 bases). CDR1 SGHRS and CDR2 YFSETQ come from the germline V gene. Deletions cut 6 bases from V and 5 bases from J, with 17 bases between. This CDR3 has 14 amino acids.

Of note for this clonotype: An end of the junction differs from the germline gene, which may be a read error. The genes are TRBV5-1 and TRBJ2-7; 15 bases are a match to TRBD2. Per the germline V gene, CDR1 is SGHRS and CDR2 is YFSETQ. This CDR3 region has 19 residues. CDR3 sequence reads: CANSLVPAGLAGGPYEQYF. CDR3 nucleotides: TGCGCCAACAGCTTGGTGCCCGCAGGACTAGCGGGAGGGCCCTACGAGCAGTACTTC.

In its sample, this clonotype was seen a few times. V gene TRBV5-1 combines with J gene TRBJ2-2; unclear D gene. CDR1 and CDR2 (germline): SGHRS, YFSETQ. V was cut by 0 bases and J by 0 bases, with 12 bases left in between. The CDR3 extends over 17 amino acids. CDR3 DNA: TGCGCCAGCAGCTTGGCGGTGTCCGGAGCGAACACCGGGGAGCTGTTTTTT. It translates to CASSLAVSGANTGELFF.

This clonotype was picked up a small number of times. CDR3: CASSWGTVRMNTEAFF. In nucleotides, the CDR3 is TGTGCCAGCAGCTGGGGGACAGTTCGTATGAACACTGAAGCTTTCTTT. The chain joins TRBV5-6 to TRBJ1-1; the match to TRBD1 covers 7 bases. The CDR3 totals 16 residues. Unmatched junction bases numbered 8, after V lost 3 bases and J lost 0 bases. Germline loops: CDR1 SGHDT, CDR2 YYEEEE.

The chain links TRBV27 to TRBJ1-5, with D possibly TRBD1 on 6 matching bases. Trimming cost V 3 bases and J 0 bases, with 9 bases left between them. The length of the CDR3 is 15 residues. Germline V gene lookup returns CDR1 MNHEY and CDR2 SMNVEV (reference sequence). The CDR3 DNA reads TGTGCCAGCAGTTTCACAGGGTCTAGCAATCAGCCCCAGCATTTT. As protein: CASSFTGSSNQPQHF.

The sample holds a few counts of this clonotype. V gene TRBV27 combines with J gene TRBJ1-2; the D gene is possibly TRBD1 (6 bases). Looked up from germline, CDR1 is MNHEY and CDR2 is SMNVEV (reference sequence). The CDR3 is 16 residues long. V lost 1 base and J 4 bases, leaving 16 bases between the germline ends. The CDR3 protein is CASSLLPGDSLYGYTF. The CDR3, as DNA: TGTGCCAGCAGTTTATTGCCAGGGGACTCGCTCTATGGCTACACCTTC.

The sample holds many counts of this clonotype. This CDR3 is CASTRTGAYNEQFF. In DNA, the CDR3 is TGCGCCAGCACGAGGACAGGGGCCTACAATGAGCAGTTCTTC. The chain is built from TRBV4-1 and TRBJ2-1; 9 nucleotides agree with TRBD1. The V gene end was trimmed by 7 bases and the J gene end by 2 bases; junction bases not matched to a gene: 3. The germline V gene encodes CDR1 MGHRA and CDR2 YSYEKL. The CDR3 covers 14 residues.

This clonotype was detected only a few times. The CDR3 spells CASSVDEGRYQETQYF. CDR3 nucleotide sequence: TGTGCCAGCAGCGTAGATGAAGGGAGGTACCAAGAGACCCAGTACTTC. The chain carries TRBV9 and TRBJ2-5; maybe TRBD2 (6 bases). Trimming cost V 0 bases and J 0 bases, with 12 bases left between them. Germline CDR1 is SGDLS and CDR2 is YYNGEE. CDR3 length: 16 residues.

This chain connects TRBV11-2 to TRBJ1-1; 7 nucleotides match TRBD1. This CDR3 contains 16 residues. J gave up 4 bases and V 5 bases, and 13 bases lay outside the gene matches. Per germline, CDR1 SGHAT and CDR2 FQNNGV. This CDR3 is CASSELDRVPGTEAFF. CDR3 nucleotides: TGTGCCAGCAGCGAATTAGACAGGGTCCCGGGCACTGAAGCTTTCTTT.

In DNA, the CDR3 is TGTGCCAGCAGCTTAGATCGGCCGGGACCGAGCTTCTCTGGAAACACCATATATTTT. Translating it yields CASSLDRPGPSFSGNTIYF. The chain carries TRBV7-6 and TRBJ1-3; the D gene is possibly TRBD1 (5 bases). Germline CDR1 SGHVS, CDR2 FNYEAQ. The germline V and J ends were trimmed by 1 base and 0 bases, with 19 bases remaining between them. The CDR3 contains 19 residues.

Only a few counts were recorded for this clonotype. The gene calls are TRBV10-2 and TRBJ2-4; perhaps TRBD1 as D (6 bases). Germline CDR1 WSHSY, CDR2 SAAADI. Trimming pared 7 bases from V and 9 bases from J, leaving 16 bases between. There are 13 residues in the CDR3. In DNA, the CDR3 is TGCGCCAGCATGGGTACAGGGATCGCCATTCAGTACTTC. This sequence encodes CASMGTGIAIQYF.

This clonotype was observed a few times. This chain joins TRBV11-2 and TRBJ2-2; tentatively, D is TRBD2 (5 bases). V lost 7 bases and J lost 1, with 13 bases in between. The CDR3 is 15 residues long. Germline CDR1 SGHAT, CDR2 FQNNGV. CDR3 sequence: CASTYTRMNTGELFF. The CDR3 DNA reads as TGTGCCAGCACCTACACTAGAATGAACACCGGGGAGCTGTTTTTT.

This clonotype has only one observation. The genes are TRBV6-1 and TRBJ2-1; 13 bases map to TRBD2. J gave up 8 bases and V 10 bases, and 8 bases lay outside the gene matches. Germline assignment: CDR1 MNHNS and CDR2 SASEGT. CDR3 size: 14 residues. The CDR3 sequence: CATLTSGRGYEQFF. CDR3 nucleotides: TGTGCCACCCTTACTAGCGGGAGGGGTTATGAGCAGTTCTTC.